This T cell receptor (beta chain) was retrieved from a study of cytomegalovirus exposure and HLA in healthy donors. Concerning this clone itself: Its cognate antigen is unknown.

PCR was performed using 60 Vbeta and 13 Jbeta primers. Libraries were prepared by immunoSEQ multiplex PCR; TCRdb keeps only in-frame clonotypes and omits some of them. The repertoire has a few hundred thousand clones, approximately 82% of them found once; the top ten carry 0.58%. The ends were cut back, 0 bases at V and 0 bases at J, with 14 bases in the middle. Germline assignment: CDR1 LNHNV and CDR2 YYDKDF (reference sequence). The CDR3 consists of 17 residues. The study, taken as a whole, reports: Accounts indicate the classifier identified cytomegalovirus status with strong specificity and sensitivity. In vitro work confirmed that a few CMV-associated chains recognize CMV antigens. An analysis that was carried out later associated some 17,000 TCR beta sequences with HLA alleles at 0.05 false discovery rate.

The specimen was PBMCs. This TCR came from a woman between 35 and 50 years old in good health and CMV-seronegative. The chain has TRBV15 and TRBJ1-1; D gene uncertain. CDR3 protein: CATSRDPGRPLNTEAFF. The CDR3 DNA sequence: TGTGCCACCAGCAGAGATCCCGGGAGGCCGTTGAACACTGAAGCTTTCTTT.